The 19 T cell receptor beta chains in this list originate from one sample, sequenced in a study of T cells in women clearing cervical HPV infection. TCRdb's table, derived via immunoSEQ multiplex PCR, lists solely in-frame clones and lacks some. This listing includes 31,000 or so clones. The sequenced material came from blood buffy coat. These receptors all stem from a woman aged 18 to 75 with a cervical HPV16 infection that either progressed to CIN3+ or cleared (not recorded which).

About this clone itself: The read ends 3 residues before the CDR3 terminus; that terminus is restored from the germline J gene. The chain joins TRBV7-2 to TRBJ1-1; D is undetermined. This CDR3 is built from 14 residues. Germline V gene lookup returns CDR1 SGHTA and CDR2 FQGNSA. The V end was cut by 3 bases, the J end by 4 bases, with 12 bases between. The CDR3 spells CASSFRGTPTEAFF. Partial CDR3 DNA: TGTGCCAGCAGCTTTCGGGGAACGCCCACTGAA.

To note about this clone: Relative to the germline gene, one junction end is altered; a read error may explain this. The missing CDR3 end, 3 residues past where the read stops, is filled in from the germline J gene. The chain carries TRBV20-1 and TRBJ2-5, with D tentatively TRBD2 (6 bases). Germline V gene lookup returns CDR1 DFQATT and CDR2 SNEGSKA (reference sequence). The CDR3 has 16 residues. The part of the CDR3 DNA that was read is TGCAGTGCTAGACCCCTGATAGCGGTTCATCAAGAAACC. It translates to CSARPLIAVHQET. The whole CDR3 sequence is CSARPLIAVHQETQYF.

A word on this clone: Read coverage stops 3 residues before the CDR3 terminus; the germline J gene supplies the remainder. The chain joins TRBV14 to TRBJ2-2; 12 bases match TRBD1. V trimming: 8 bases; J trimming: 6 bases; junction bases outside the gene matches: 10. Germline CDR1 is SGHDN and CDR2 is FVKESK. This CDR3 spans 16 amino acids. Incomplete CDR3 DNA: TGTGCCAGCCGTGCTTCCGGGACAGGGGGCCCCGGGGAG. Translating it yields CASRASGTGGPGE. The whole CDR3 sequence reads CASRASGTGGPGELFF.

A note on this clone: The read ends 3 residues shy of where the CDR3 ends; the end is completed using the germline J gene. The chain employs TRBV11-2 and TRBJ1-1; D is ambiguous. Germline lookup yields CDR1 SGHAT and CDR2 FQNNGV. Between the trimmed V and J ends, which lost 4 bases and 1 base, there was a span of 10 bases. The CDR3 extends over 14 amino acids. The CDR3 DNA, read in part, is TGTGCCAGCAGCTCGGGTGTGTGGAACACTGAA. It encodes CASSSGVWNTE. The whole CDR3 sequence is CASSSGVWNTEAFF.

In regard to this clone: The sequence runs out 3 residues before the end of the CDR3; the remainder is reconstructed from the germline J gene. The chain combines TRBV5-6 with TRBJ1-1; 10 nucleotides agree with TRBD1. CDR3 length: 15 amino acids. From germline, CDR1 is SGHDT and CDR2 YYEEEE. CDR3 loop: CASSQRQGAGVLAFF. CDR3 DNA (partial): TGTGCCAGCAGCCAGCGACAGGGGGCGGGTGTTTTA.

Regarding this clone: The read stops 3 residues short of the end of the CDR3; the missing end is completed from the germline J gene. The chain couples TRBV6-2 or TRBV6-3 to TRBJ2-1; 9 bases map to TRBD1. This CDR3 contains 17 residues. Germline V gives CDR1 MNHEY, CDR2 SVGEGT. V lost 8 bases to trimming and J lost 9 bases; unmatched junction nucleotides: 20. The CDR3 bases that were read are TGTGCCAGCCGCTCCCGCACCGGGACAGGGACTCGCGGTGAG. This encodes CASRSRTGTGTRGE. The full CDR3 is CASRSRTGTGTRGEQFF.

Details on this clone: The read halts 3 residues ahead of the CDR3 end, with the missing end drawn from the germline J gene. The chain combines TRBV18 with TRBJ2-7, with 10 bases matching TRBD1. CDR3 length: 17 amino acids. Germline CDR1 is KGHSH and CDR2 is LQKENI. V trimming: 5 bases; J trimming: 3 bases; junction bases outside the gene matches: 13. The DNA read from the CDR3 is TGTGCCAGCTCATCCCGGGGGGCCGGGACAGGGGTCTACGAG. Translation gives CASSSRGAGTGVYE. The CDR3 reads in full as CASSSRGAGTGVYEQYF.

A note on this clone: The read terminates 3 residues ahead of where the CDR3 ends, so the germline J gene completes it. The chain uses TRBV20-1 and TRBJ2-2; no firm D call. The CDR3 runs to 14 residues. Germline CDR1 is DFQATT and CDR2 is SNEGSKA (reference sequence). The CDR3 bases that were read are TGCAGTGCTAGAGATCGAACAGCCTATTCACCG. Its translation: CSARDRTAYSP. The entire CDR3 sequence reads CSARDRTAYSPLFF.

The CDR3 is CASTSLGYNEQFF. The part of the CDR3 DNA that was read is TGTGCCAGCACGAGTTTAGGGTACAATGAG. The V gene is TRBV27, the J gene TRBJ2-1; D remains ambiguous. The sequence runs out 3 residues before the end of the CDR3; the remainder is reconstructed from the germline J gene. V lost 7 bases and J lost 4, with 11 bases in between. The CDR3 totals 13 residues. Germline CDR1 reads MNHEY; CDR2 reads SMNVEV (reference sequence).

CDR3 DNA (partial): TGTGCCAGCAAAGAGGGAGGGGATGGC. Protein product: CASKEGGDG. The whole CDR3 sequence reads CASKEGGDGYTF. The V call is TRBV2, the J call TRBJ1-2, with D tentatively TRBD1 (5 bases). The read gets to within 3 residues of the CDR3 end, and the germline J gene fills in the rest. The germline gives CDR1 SNHLY, CDR2 FYNNEI. This CDR3 has 12 residues. With 7 bases removed from V and 6 bases from J, the gap between germline ends came to 12 bases.

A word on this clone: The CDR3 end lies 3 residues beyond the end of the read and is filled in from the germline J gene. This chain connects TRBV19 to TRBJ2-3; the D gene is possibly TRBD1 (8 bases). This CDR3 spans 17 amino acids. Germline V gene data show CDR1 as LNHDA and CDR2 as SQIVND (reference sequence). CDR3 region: CASSPPRGRELQETQYF. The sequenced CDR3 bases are TGTGCCAGTAGCCCTCCCAGGGGGCGGGAGTTACAAGAGACG.

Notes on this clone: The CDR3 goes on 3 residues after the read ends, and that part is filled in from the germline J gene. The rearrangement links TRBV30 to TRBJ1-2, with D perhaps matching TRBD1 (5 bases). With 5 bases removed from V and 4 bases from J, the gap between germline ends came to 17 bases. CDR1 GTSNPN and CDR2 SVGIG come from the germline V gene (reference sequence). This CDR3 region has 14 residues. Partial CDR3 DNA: TGTGCCTGGCTATCGTGGGGCCAGTTCTATGGC. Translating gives CAWLSWGQFYG. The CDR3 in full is CAWLSWGQFYGYTF.

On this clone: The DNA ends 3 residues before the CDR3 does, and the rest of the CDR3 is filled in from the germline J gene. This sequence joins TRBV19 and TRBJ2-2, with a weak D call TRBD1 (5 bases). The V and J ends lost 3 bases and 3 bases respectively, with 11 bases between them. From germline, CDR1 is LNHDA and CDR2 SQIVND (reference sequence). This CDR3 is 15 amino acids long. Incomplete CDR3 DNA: TGTGCCAGTAGTATGGAAATAGGGGACACCGGGGAG. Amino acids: CASSMEIGDTGE. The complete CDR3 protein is CASSMEIGDTGELFF.

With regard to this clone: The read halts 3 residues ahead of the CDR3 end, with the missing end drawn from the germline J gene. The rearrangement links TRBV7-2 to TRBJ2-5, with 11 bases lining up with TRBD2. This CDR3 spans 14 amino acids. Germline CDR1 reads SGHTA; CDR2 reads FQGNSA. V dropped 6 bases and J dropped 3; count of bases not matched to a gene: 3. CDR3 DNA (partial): TGTGCCAGCAGTCGGGGACTAGCGGAAGAGACC. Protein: CASSRGLAEET. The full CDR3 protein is CASSRGLAEETQYF.

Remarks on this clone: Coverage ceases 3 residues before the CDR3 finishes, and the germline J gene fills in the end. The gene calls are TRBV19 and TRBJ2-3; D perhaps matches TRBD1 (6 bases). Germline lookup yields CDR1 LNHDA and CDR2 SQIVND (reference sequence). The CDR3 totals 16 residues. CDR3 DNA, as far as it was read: TGTGCCAGTAGTATAGATATCCAGGGGCGTAATCAGCCG. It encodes CASSIDIQGRNQP. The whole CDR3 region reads CASSIDIQGRNQPQYF.

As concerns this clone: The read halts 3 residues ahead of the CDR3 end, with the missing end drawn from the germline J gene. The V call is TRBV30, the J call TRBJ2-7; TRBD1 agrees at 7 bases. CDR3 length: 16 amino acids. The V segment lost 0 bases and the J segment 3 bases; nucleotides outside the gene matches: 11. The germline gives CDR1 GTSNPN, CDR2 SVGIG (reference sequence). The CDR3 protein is CAWSVDFRDSLYEQYF. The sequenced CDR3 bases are TGTGCCTGGAGTGTAGATTTTCGGGACAGCCTCTACGAG.

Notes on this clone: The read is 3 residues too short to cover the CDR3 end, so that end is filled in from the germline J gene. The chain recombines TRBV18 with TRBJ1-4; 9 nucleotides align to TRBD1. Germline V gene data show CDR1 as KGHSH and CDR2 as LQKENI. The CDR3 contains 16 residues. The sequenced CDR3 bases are TGTGCCAGCTCACGGGACAGGGACTCCTATAATTCACCA. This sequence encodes CASSRDRDSYNSP. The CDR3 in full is CASSRDRDSYNSPLFF.

The covered CDR3 bases are TGTGCCAGTAGTATTGGGACTAGCGTCACTACTGAG. Its protein is CASSIGTSVTTE. The entire CDR3 reads CASSIGTSVTTEQFF. The chain employs TRBV19 and TRBJ2-1; 10 bases align to TRBD2. The DNA ends 3 residues before the CDR3 does, and the rest of the CDR3 is filled in from the germline J gene. The CDR3 length is 15 residues. Germline loops: CDR1 LNHDA, CDR2 SQIVND (reference sequence). J lost 9 bases, V lost 3 bases, and 8 bases had no gene match.

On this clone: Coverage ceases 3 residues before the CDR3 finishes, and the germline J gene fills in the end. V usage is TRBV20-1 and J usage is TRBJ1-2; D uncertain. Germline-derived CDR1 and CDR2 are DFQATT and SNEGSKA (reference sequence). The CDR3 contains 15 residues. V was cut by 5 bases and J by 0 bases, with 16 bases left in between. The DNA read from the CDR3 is TGCAGTGCTCCCGACGGGGTCAGAACTAACTATGGC. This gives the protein CSAPDGVRTNYG. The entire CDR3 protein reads CSAPDGVRTNYGYTF.